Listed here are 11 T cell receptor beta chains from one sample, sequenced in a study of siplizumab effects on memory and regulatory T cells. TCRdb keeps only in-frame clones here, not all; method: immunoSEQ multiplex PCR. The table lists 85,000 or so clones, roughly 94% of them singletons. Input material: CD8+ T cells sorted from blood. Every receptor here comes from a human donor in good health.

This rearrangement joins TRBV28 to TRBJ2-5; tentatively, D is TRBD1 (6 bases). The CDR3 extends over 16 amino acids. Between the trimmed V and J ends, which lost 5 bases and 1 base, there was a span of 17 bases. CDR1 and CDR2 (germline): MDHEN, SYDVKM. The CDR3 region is CASSPSWTVSQETQYF. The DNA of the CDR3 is TGTGCCAGCAGTCCCTCTTGGACAGTTTCCCAAGAGACCCAGTACTTC.

The CDR3 loop is CASSYTTASLLTQYF. The CDR3 nucleotides are TGTGCCAGCAGTTACACGACGGCCTCTTTATTGACCCAGTACTTC. V is TRBV6-5 and J is TRBJ2-5; no reliable D call. The CDR3 sequence is 15 residues long. Trimming stripped 2 bases from V and 7 bases from J, with 17 bases between. Germline CDR1 is MNHEY and CDR2 is SVGAGI.

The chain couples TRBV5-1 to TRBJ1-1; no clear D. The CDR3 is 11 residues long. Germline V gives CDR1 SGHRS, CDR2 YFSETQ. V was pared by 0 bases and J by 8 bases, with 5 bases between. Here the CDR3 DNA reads TGCGCCAGCAGCTTGGGCGGGGAAGCTTTCTTT. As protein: CASSLGGEAFF. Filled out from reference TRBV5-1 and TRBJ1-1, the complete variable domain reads KAGVTQTPRYLIKTRGQQVTLSCSPISGHRSVSWYQQTPGQGLQFLFEYFSETQRNKGNFPGRFSGRQFSNSRSEMNVSTLELGDSALYLCASSLGGEAFFGQGTRLTVV.

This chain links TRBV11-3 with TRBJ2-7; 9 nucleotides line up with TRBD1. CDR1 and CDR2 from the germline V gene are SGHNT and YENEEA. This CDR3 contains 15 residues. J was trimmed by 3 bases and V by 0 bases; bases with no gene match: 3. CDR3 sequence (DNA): TGTGCCAGCAGCTTAGAGGCGGGACAGGGCTACGAGCAGTACTTC. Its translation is CASSLEAGQGYEQYF. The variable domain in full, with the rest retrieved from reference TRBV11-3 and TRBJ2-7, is EAGVVQSPRYKIIEKKQPVAFWCNPISGHNTLYWYLQNLGQGPELLIRYENEEAVDDSQLPKDRFSAERLKGVDSTLKIQPAELGDSAVYLCASSLEAGQGYEQYFGPGTRLTVT.

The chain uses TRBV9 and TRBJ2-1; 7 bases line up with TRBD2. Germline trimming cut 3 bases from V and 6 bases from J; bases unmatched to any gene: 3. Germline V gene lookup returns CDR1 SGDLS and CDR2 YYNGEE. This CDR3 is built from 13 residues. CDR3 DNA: TGTGCCAGCAGCGGGGCTAGCGGCAATGAGCAGTTCTTC. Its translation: CASSGASGNEQFF.

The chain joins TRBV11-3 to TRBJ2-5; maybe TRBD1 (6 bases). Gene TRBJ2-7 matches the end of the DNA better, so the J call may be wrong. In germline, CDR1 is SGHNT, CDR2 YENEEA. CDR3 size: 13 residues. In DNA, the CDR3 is TGTGCCAGCAGCCTATCACAGGGTAACGAGCAGTACTTC. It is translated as CASSLSQGNEQYF.

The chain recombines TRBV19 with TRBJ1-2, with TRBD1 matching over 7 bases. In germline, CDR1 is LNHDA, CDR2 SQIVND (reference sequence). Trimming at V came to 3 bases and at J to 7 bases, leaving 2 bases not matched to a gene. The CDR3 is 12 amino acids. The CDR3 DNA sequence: TGTGCCAGTAGTATGACAGGGTTTGGCTACACCTTC. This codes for CASSMTGFGYTF.

CDR3 sequence reads: CAALTGGGYTF. Written as DNA, the CDR3 is TGTGCCGCCCTGACGGGGGGTGGCTACACCTTC. The chain couples TRBV7-9 to TRBJ1-2, with D possibly being TRBD1 (5 bases). Trimming took off 11 bases at V and 7 bases at J, with 14 bases between the two ends. There are 11 residues in the CDR3. From germline, CDR1 is SEHNR and CDR2 FQNEAQ (reference sequence).

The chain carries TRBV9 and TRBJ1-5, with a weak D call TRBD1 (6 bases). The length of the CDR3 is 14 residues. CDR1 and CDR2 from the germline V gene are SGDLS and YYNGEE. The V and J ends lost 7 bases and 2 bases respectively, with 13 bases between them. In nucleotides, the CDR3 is TGTGCCAGCGGACCAGGGGTACGCAATCAGCCCCAGCATTTT. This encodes CASGPGVRNQPQHF.

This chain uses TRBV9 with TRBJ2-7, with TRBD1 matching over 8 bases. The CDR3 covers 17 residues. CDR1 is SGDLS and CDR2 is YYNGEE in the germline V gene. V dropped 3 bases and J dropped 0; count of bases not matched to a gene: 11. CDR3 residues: CASSAGGHSPDSYEQYF. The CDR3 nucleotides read TGTGCCAGCAGCGCAGGGGGCCACAGTCCAGACTCCTACGAGCAGTACTTC.

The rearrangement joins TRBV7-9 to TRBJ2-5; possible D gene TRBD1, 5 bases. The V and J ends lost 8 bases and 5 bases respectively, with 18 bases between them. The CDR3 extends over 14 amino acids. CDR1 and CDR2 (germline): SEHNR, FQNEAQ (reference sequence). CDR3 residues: CASDGHGPWETQYF. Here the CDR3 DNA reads TGTGCCAGCGACGGACACGGCCCGTGGGAGACCCAGTACTTC.